This T cell receptor beta chain appears in the sequencing data of a study of identical twins. This clonotype was picked up many times. MiXCR, applied by TCRdb to the 5' RACE reads, yields one record per CDR3 protein. The profile covers hundreds of thousands of distinct CDR3 sequences, with 21% appearing a single time and 4.3% taken by the ten largest. The trim removed 6 bases at V and 2 bases at J, leaving 5 bases unmatched. The CDR3 runs to 14 residues. Looked up from germline, CDR1 is SGHTA and CDR2 is FQGNSA. The sample was also linked to a second study, of T cells expressing NK-cell markers. That source reports: Expanded NKG2C+ T cell clones had unclear HCMV specificity.

The sequencing input was PBMCs. The chain has TRBV7-2 and TRBJ2-7, with 9 bases fitting TRBD1. The receptor was isolated from a woman aged 18-35 years in good health. This chain's CDR3 is CASRSGQGAYEQYF. DNA for the CDR3: TGTGCCAGCAGGTCGGGACAGGGAGCCTACGAGCAGTACTTC.